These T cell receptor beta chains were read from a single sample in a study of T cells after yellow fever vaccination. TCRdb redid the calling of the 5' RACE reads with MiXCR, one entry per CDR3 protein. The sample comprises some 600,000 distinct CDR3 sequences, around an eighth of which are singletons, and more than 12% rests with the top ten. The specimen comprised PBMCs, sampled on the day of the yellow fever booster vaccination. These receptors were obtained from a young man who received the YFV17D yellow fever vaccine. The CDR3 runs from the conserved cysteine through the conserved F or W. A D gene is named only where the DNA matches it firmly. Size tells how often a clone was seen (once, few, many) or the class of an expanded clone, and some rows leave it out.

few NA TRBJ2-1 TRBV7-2 TGTGCCAGCAGCTCTTACTGGGTCGGGGGCAATGAGCAGTTCTTC CASSSYWVGGNEQFF
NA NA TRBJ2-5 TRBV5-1 TGCGCCAGCAGCTTGGTTCTATCTGAGACCCAGTACTTC CASSLVLSETQYF
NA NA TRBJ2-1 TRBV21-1 TGTGCCAGCGACAACAGGGGCTCTTGCAATGAGCAGTTCTTC CASDNRGSCNEQFF
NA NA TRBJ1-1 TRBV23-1 TGCGCCAGCAAACCCCCGGCTGAAGCTTTCTTT CASKPPAEAFF
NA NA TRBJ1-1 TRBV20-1 TGCAGTGCTAGAGATCCCCTCGGCTACGAAGCTTTCTTT CSARDPLGYEAFF
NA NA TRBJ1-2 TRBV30 TGTGCCTGGAGTGTAGTCGGCTATGGCTACACCTTC CAWSVVGYGYTF
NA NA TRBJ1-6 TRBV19 TGTGCCAGTAGTAAGACAGGAGTAAATAATTCACCCCTCCACTTT CASSKTGVNNSPLHF
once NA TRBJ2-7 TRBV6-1 TGTGCCACCTATACTGACAGGCCAGTCTACGAGCAGTACTTC CATYTDRPVYEQYF
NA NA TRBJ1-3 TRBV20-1 TGCAGTGCTCCACATGGAAGCTCTGGAAACACCATATATTTT CSAPHGSSGNTIYF
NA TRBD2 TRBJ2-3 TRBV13 TGTGCCAGCAGCTTACGCCTAGCGGGGAGAGGGGATACGCAGTATTTT CASSLRLAGRGDTQYF
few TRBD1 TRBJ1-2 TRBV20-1 TGCAGTGCTAGAGGGGGGGGACAGGGAGGCTATGGCTACACCTTC CSARGGGQGGYGYTF
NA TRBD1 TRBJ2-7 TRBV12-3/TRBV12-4 TGTGCCAGCAGTCAACCAAACAGGGGCGGCTCCTACGAGCAGTACTTC CASSQPNRGGSYEQYF
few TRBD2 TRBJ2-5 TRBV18 TGTGCCAGCTCACCAGTGCGGCTAGCGGTAAAAGAGACCCAGTACTTC CASSPVRLAVKETQYF
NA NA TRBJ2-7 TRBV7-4 TGTGCCAGCAGCCCGGCGGGGGCCCCCTACGAGCAGTACTTC CASSPAGAPYEQYF
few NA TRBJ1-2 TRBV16 TGTGCCAGCAGCCAATCAGAAAGAGGAGTCGGCTATGGCTACACCTTC CASSQSERGVGYGYTF